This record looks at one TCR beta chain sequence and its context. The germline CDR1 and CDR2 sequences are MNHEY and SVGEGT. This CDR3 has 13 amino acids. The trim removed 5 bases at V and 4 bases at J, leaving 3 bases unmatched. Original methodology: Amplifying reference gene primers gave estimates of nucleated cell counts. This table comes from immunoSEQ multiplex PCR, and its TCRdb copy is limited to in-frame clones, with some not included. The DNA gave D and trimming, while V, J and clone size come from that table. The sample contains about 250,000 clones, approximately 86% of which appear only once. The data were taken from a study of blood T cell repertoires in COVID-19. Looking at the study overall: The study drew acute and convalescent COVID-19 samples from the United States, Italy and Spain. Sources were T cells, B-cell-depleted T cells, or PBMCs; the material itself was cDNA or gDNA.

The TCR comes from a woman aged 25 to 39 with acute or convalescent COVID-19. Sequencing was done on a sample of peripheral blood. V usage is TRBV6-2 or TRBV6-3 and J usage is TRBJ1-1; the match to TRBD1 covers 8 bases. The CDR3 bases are TGTGCCAGCAGTCAGGGGGCAGGCACTGAAGCTTTCTTT. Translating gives CASSQGAGTEAFF.